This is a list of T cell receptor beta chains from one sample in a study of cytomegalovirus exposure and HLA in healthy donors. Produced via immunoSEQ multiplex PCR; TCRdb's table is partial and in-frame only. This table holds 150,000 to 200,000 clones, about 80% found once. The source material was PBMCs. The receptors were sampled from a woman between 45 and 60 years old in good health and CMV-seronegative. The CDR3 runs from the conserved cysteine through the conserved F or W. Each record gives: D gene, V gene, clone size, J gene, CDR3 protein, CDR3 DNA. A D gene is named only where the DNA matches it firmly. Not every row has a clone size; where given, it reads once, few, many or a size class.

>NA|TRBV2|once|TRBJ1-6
CASRGARPLHF
TGTGCCAGCAGGGGGGCCCGACCCCTCCACTTT
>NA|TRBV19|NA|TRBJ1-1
CASSDRLTEAFF
TGTGCCAGTAGTGACAGGCTCACTGAAGCTTTCTTT
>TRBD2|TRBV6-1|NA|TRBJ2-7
CASSEGSGRGHEQYF
TGTGCCAGCAGTGAAGGGAGCGGGAGGGGGCACGAGCAGTACTTC
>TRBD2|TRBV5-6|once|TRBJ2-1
CASSTPGLAGDGTYNEQFF
TGTGCCAGCAGCACACCGGGACTAGCGGGAGATGGCACCTACAATGAGCAGTTCTTC
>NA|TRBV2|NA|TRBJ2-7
CASSEVTGYEQYF
TGTGCCAGCAGTGAAGTTACAGGGTACGAGCAGTACTTC
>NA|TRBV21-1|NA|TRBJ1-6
CASSKGGTANSPLHF
TGTGCCAGCAGCAAAGGAGGGACAGCGAATTCACCCCTCCACTTT
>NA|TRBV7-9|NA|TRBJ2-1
CASSLLASSYNEQFF
TGTGCCAGCAGCTTACTAGCGAGCTCCTACAATGAGCAGTTCTTC
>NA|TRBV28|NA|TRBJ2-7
CASSTAGLGHYEQYF
TGTGCCAGCAGTACAGCAGGGTTAGGGCATTACGAGCAGTACTTC
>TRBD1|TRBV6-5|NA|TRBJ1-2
CASSPEVSGGYGYTF
TGTGCCAGCAGCCCTGAGGTTTCAGGGGGATATGGCTACACCTTC
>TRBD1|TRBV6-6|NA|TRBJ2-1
CASSPSGQGVANEQFF
TGTGCCAGCAGTCCCTCGGGACAGGGAGTAGCCAATGAGCAGTTCTTC
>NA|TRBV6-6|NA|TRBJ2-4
CASSYPDSLNIQYF
TGTGCCAGCAGTTACCCCGACAGTTTGAACATTCAGTACTTC
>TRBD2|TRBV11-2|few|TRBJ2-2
CASSLVPTSGATGELFF
TGTGCCAGCAGCTTAGTCCCCACTAGCGGGGCCACCGGGGAGCTGTTTTTT
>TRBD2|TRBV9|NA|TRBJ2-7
CASSAGTSGTHEQYF
TGTGCCAGCAGCGCTGGGACTAGCGGGACCCACGAGCAGTACTTC
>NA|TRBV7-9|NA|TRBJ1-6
CASSLAGDSPLHF
TGTGCCAGCAGCTTAGCAGGGGATTCACCCCTCCACTTT
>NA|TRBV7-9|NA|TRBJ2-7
CASSTYRDTGREQYF
TGTGCCAGCAGCACGTATCGGGACACCGGCCGCGAGCAGTACTTC
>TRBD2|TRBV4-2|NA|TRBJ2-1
CASSQAAGGVNEQFF
TGTGCCAGCAGCCAGGCAGCGGGAGGAGTCAATGAGCAGTTCTTC
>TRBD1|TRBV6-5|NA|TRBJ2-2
CASSPPGQGNGELFF
TGTGCCAGCAGTCCCCCGGGACAGGGGAACGGGGAGCTGTTTTTT
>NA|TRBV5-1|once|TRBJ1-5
CASLGGGEPQHF
TGCGCCAGCCTCGGGGGAGGAGAGCCCCAGCATTTT
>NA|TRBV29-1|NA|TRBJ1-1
CSVEAGVGGEAFF
TGCAGCGTTGAAGCAGGGGTAGGTGGTGAAGCTTTCTTT
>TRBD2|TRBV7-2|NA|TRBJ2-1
CASSLAGGSIIDEQFF
TGTGCCAGCAGCTTAGCGGGCGGGAGTATTATCGATGAGCAGTTCTTC
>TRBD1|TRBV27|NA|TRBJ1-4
CASSLSGTGLEKLFF
TGTGCCAGCAGTTTGTCGGGGACAGGGCTTGAAAAACTGTTTTTT
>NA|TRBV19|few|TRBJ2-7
CASSNLYEQYF
TGTGCCAGTAGTAATCTCTACGAGCAGTACTTC
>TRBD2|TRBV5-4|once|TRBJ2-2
CASSLEWSSGRDSGELFF
TGTGCCAGCAGCTTGGAGTGGTCTAGCGGGAGAGACTCTGGGGAGCTGTTTTTT
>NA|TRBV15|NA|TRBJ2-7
CATSRRGGDYEQYF
TGTGCCACCAGCAGGAGGGGGGGGGACTACGAGCAGTACTTC
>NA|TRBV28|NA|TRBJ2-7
CASSLVSVYEQYF
TGTGCCAGCAGTTTGGTTAGCGTATACGAGCAGTACTTC
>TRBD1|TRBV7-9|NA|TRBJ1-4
CASSLLAGTGQEKLFF
TGTGCCAGCAGCTTATTAGCCGGGACAGGGCAGGAAAAACTGTTTTTT
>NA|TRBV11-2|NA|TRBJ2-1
CASSYTRGTNNEQFF
TGTGCCAGCAGCTATACTAGGGGGACCAACAATGAGCAGTTCTTC
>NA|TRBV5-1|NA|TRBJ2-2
CASSFQGNTGELFF
TGCGCCAGCAGCTTCCAGGGAAACACCGGGGAGCTGTTTTTT
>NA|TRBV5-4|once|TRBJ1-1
CASSLPSLLNTEAFF
TGTGCCAGCAGCTTGCCGTCCCTACTGAACACTGAAGCTTTCTTT
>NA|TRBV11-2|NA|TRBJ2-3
CASSLDGVAGDTQYF
TGTGCCAGCAGCTTAGACGGGGTAGCAGGAGATACGCAGTATTTT
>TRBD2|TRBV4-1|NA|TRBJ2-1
CASSQDGLAGPYNEQFF
TGCGCCAGCAGCCAAGACGGACTAGCGGGGCCCTACAATGAGCAGTTCTTC
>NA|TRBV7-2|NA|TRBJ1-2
CASSLVNSNYGYTF
TGTGCCAGCAGCTTAGTGAACAGTAACTATGGCTACACCTTC
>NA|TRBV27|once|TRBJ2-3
CASSFLTSTDTQYF
TGTGCCAGCAGTTTCCTTACTAGCACAGATACGCAGTATTTT
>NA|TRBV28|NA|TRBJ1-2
CASSFPGWYGYTF
TGTGCCAGCAGTTTCCCCGGGTGGTATGGCTACACCTTC
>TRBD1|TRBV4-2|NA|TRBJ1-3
CASSQVGQGLYTIYF
TGTGCCAGCAGCCAAGTCGGACAGGGCCTCTACACCATATATTTT
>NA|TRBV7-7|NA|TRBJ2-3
CASSLAGGRTDTQYF
TGTGCCAGCAGCTTAGCGGGGGGGCGGACAGATACGCAGTATTTT
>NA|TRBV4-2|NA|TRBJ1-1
CASSQATGFDTEAFF
TGTGCCAGCAGCCAAGCGACGGGATTTGACACTGAAGCTTTCTTT
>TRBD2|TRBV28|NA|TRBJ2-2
CASSPPAGAWIGELFF
TGTGCCAGCAGTCCCCCAGCGGGAGCCTGGATCGGGGAGCTGTTTTTT
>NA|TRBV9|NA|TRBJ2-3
CASSVRDYTDTQYF
TGTGCCAGCAGCGTTCGGGATTACACAGATACGCAGTATTTT
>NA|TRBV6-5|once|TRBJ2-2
CASSYSRTGVTGELFF
TGTGCCAGCAGTTACTCGCGCACGGGAGTGACCGGGGAGCTGTTTTTT
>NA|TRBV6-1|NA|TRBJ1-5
CASSELSNQPQHF
TGTGCCAGCAGTGAGTTAAGCAATCAGCCCCAGCATTTT
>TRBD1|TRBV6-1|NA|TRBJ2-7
CASTGTGGSYEQYF
TGTGCCAGCACCGGGACAGGGGGATCCTACGAGCAGTACTTC
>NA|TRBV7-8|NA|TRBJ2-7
CASSRSTAGVGEQYF
TGTGCCAGCAGCCGGAGTACGGCAGGGGTAGGCGAGCAGTACTTC
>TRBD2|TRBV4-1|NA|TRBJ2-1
CASTPIPAGGYYNEQFF
TGCGCCAGCACTCCGATACCGGCGGGAGGGTACTACAATGAGCAGTTCTTC
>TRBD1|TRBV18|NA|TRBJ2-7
CASSLRQGGYEQYF
TGTGCCAGCTCACTCCGACAGGGGGGTTACGAGCAGTACTTC
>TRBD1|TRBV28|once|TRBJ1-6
CASRQGTSPLHF
TGTGCCAGCAGACAGGGGACTTCACCCCTCCACTTT
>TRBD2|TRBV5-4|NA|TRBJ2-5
CASSLGPAGGTLRSETQYF
TGTGCCAGCAGCTTGGGGCCAGCGGGGGGGACTCTACGCTCTGAGACCCAGTACTTC
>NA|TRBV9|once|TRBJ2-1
CASSVASYNEQFF
TGTGCCAGCAGCGTAGCTTCCTACAATGAGCAGTTCTTC